The 25 T cell receptor beta chains presented below share a single source sample, sequenced in a study of OX40 agonist ivuxolimab in advanced cancers. Sequencing used immunoSEQ multiplex PCR; TCRdb keeps in-frame clones, though not all of them. The table has roughly 58,000 clones, roughly 93% seen once. Specimen: CD4+ or CD8+ T cells sorted from blood, collected in a trial of the OX40 agonist ivuxolimab. These receptor sequences come from an adult with an advanced solid tumor such as melanoma, head and neck, liver or kidney cancer.

The chain carries TRBV28 and TRBJ1-5; D unresolved. There are 16 residues in the CDR3. Between the trimmed V and J ends, which lost 8 bases and 4 bases, there was a span of 21 bases. Germline CDR1 reads MDHEN; CDR2 reads SYDVKM. The CDR3 sequence: CASWGITTPENQPQHF. CDR3 DNA: TGTGCCAGCTGGGGAATCACGACACCCGAGAATCAGCCCCAGCATTTT.

In this sample, this clone turned up once. The chain recombines TRBV4-1 with TRBJ2-7, with D possibly TRBD2 on 7 matching bases. Per the germline V gene, CDR1 is MGHRA and CDR2 is YSYEKL. Trimming took 1 base from V and 3 from J, leaving 13 bases between them. This CDR3 region has 15 residues. The DNA of the CDR3 is TGCGCCAGCAGCCAAGGCGTGAGGGGGGGCTACGAGCAGTACTTC. This encodes CASSQGVRGGYEQYF.

The chain uses TRBV5-5 and TRBJ2-1; the D is unclear. V was cut by 3 bases and J by 0 bases, with 10 bases left in between. Germline V lookup: CDR1 SGHKS, CDR2 YYEKEE (reference sequence). This CDR3 spans 15 amino acids. The CDR3 coding sequence is TGTGCCAGCAGCTCCGGCCCCATCTCCTACAATGAGCAGTTCTTC. Its translation: CASSSGPISYNEQFF.

The chain uses TRBV28 and TRBJ1-2; no reliable D call. Per germline, CDR1 MDHEN and CDR2 SYDVKM. V shed 5 bases and J shed 0 bases, with 1 base lying between them. The CDR3 contains 11 residues. CDR3 sequence reads: CASSPNYGYTF. The CDR3 coding sequence is TGTGCCAGCAGTCCTAACTATGGCTACACCTTC.

This chain joins TRBV4-3 and TRBJ2-2; maybe TRBD2 (6 bases). From germline, CDR1 is LGHNA and CDR2 YSLEER. Deletions cut 0 bases from V and 5 bases from J, with 10 bases between. The CDR3 has 15 amino acids. CDR3 loop: CASSQEGGGTGELFF. The CDR3 DNA sequence: TGCGCCAGCAGCCAAGAGGGGGGAGGAACCGGGGAGCTGTTTTTT.

The rearrangement uses TRBV7-9 and TRBJ2-7, with 7 bases that match TRBD1. The CDR3 runs to 14 residues. Germline CDR1 SEHNR, CDR2 FQNEAQ (reference sequence). Trimming at V came to 7 bases and at J to 6 bases, leaving 12 bases not matched to a gene. The CDR3 reads CASTRQGADSEQYF. CDR3 sequence (DNA): TGTGCCAGCACTAGACAGGGAGCAGATAGCGAGCAGTACTTC.

CDR3 sequence reads: CASSPDSREAFF. The CDR3 DNA reads TGTGCCAGCAGCCCCGACAGCCGAGAAGCTTTCTTT. This chain joins TRBV6-5 and TRBJ1-1; a weak D match, TRBD1 (5 bases). V was clipped by 6 bases and J by 8 bases, with 13 bases between them. Germline CDR1 MNHEY, CDR2 SVGAGI. The CDR3 is made up of 12 amino acids.

The gene calls are TRBV6-1 and TRBJ2-1; TRBD2 might be the D (6 bases). V was pared by 1 base and J by 3 bases, with 10 bases between. This CDR3 is 15 amino acids long. Per germline, CDR1 MNHNS and CDR2 SASEGT. CDR3 in amino acids: CASSEGVAVYNEQFF. The DNA of the CDR3 is TGTGCCAGCAGTGAAGGGGTAGCGGTCTACAATGAGCAGTTCTTC.

V gene TRBV27 combines with J gene TRBJ1-2; TRBD1 is a possible D gene (6 bases). Germline CDR1 MNHEY, CDR2 SMNVEV (reference sequence). V shed 5 bases and J shed 4 bases, with 11 bases lying between them. There are 13 residues in the CDR3. This CDR3 reads CASSPGARYGYTF. CDR3 sequence (DNA): TGTGCCAGCAGTCCAGGGGCGCGCTATGGCTACACCTTC.

This clone was seen only a few times. This chain uses TRBV6-4 with TRBJ2-2; D is perhaps TRBD1 (5 bases). The CDR3 is made up of 13 amino acids. Germline V CDR1 and CDR2: MRHNA, SNTAGT. V gave up 0 bases and J gave up 6 bases, with 5 bases separating them. CDR3 amino acids: CASSDSGAGELFF. CDR3 DNA sequence: TGTGCCAGCAGTGACTCAGGGGCCGGGGAGCTGTTTTTT.

The chain is built from TRBV6-5 and TRBJ2-7; the match to TRBD1 covers 8 bases. V dropped 6 bases and J dropped 0; count of bases not matched to a gene: 7. CDR3 length equals 15 residues. Germline V gene sequence: CDR1 MNHEY, CDR2 SVGAGI. CDR3 in amino acids: CASSPTGDFSYEQYF. CDR3 nucleotides: TGTGCCAGCAGCCCGACAGGGGATTTCTCCTACGAGCAGTACTTC.

The J gene is TRBJ2-1, the V gene TRBV7-3; weak D call: TRBD1 (5 bases). The CDR3 contains 16 residues. V was pared by 1 base and J by 6 bases, with 16 bases between. In germline, CDR1 is SGHTA, CDR2 FQGTGA. DNA of the CDR3: TGTGCCAGCAGCTTAAAGGGGAACCCACCGGCCAATGAGCAGTTCTTC. Translated: CASSLKGNPPANEQFF.

The chain combines TRBV7-9 with TRBJ2-7; D gene uncertain. The CDR3 is 13 amino acids. V shed 2 bases and J shed 5 bases, with 10 bases lying between them. Germline V gives CDR1 SEHNR, CDR2 FQNEAQ (reference sequence). The CDR3 region has the DNA TGTGCCAGCAGCTTACCCGAGAATCACGAGCAGTACTTC. Translation: CASSLPENHEQYF.

The CDR3 DNA reads TGTGCCAGCAGCACAGGGGCGTTTCAAGAGACCCAGTACTTC. Amino acids: CASSTGAFQETQYF. The genes are TRBV7-6 and TRBJ2-5, with 7 bases lining up with TRBD1. Germline values: CDR1 SGHVS, CDR2 FNYEAQ. The CDR3 totals 14 residues. Germline trimming cut 5 bases from V and 2 bases from J; bases unmatched to any gene: 5.

CDR3 residues: CASSLLSTSGSLIYEQYF. The CDR3 DNA reads as TGTGCCAGCAGTTTATTGTCGACTAGCGGGAGTTTGATATACGAGCAGTACTTC. The chain combines TRBV27 with TRBJ2-7; 12 bases are shared with TRBD2. Germline V gives CDR1 MNHEY, CDR2 SMNVEV (reference sequence). Losses at the gene ends were 1 base for V and 4 bases for J; bases not matched to a gene: 11. CDR3 length: 18 amino acids.

The chain combines TRBV9 with TRBJ2-1; 12 nucleotides agree with TRBD2. V trimming: 4 bases; J trimming: 5 bases; junction bases outside the gene matches: 7. Germline CDR1 is SGDLS and CDR2 is YYNGEE. This CDR3 region has 16 residues. As DNA, the CDR3 is TGTGCCAGCAGCCCGCCTAGCGGGAGGGCCCACAATGAGCAGTTCTTC. Translated: CASSPPSGRAHNEQFF. Together with reference TRBV9 and TRBJ2-1, the CDR3 gives the full variable domain: DSGVTQTPKHLITATGQRVTLRCSPRSGDLSVYWYQQSLDQGLQFLIQYYNGEERAKGNILERFSAQQFPDLHSELNLSSLELGDSALYFCASSPPSGRAHNEQFFGPGTRLTVL.

This clone was found once. The chain uses TRBV27 and TRBJ2-7; 8 bases match TRBD1. Germline-derived CDR1 and CDR2 are MNHEY and SMNVEV (reference sequence). J gave up 12 bases and V 1 base, and 5 bases lay outside the gene matches. The CDR3 sequence is 12 residues long. CDR3 sequence reads: CASSLLGQDAYF. The CDR3 nucleotides are TGTGCCAGCAGTTTATTGGGACAGGATGCGTACTTC.

This rearrangement joins TRBV6-1 to TRBJ1-1; D might be TRBD1 (5 bases). Germline CDR1 reads MNHNS; CDR2 reads SASEGT. There are 16 residues in the CDR3. V shed 0 bases and J shed 5 bases, with 16 bases lying between them. The CDR3 region has the DNA TGTGCCAGCAGTGAAGCGCGGGGGGGGTTTGGTACTGAAGCTTTCTTT. Translation gives CASSEARGGFGTEAFF.

The chain has TRBV4-3 and TRBJ2-7, with D tentatively TRBD1 (6 bases). V was shortened by 0 bases and J by 1 base, with 10 bases between the two germline ends. The length of the CDR3 is 15 residues. The germline gives CDR1 LGHNA, CDR2 YSLEER. The CDR3, as DNA: TGCGCCAGCAGCCAAGAGGACAGCTTTTCCTACGAGCAGTACTTC. Protein product: CASSQEDSFSYEQYF.

This clone was detected once. This sequence joins TRBV7-9 and TRBJ2-7; no firm D call. The CDR3 consists of 13 residues. The V gene lost 5 bases and the J gene lost 0 bases, with 8 bases spanning the gap. Per germline, CDR1 SEHNR and CDR2 FQNEAQ (reference sequence). CDR3 coding DNA: TGTGCCAGCAGCCCCCGGGTCTCCTACGAGCAGTACTTC. It yields the protein CASSPRVSYEQYF.

The chain couples TRBV7-2 to TRBJ2-7; D remains ambiguous. CDR1 and CDR2 (germline): SGHTA, FQGNSA. The CDR3 has 11 residues. V was shortened by 5 bases and J by 3 bases, with 5 bases between the two germline ends. The CDR3 DNA sequence: TGTGCCAGCAGCACTCTCTACGAGCAGTACTTC. Protein: CASSTLYEQYF.

This clone was detected only a few times. The V and J genes are TRBV4-3 and TRBJ2-1, with 7 bases aligning to TRBD2. V shed 0 bases and J 4 bases; nucleotides not matched to a gene: 9. The CDR3 totals 17 residues. Per the germline V gene, CDR1 is LGHNA and CDR2 is YSLEER. The CDR3 is CASSQDVAGERYNEQFF. CDR3 sequence (DNA): TGCGCCAGCAGCCAAGATGTGGCGGGAGAAAGGTACAATGAGCAGTTCTTC.

The rearrangement uses TRBV19 and TRBJ2-3; tentatively, D is TRBD1 or TRBD2 (5 bases each). The CDR3 sequence is 14 residues long. Trimming took 5 bases from V and 0 from J, leaving 9 bases between them. The germline V gene has CDR1 LNHDA and CDR2 SQIVND (reference sequence). The CDR3 region is CASSPRDSTDTQYF. The DNA for the CDR3 is TGTGCCAGTAGTCCTCGGGACAGCACAGATACGCAGTATTTT.

This clone was detected only once. As DNA, the CDR3 is TGTGCCAGCAGCTCGATACTAGCGGAAGCCCCCTACGAGCAGTACTTC. Protein product: CASSSILAEAPYEQYF. The genes are TRBV13 and TRBJ2-7; 8 bases map to TRBD2. Germline V gene data show CDR1 as PRHDT and CDR2 as FYEKMQ (reference sequence). The CDR3 has 16 amino acids. V dropped 4 bases and J dropped 2; count of bases not matched to a gene: 10.

The count of this clone is one. The chain has TRBV28 and TRBJ2-7; no clear D gene. V was cut by 2 bases and J by 5 bases, with 1 base left in between. The CDR3 runs 10 residues. CDR1 and CDR2 from the germline V gene are MDHEN and SYDVKM. The CDR3 DNA follows: TGTGCCAGCAGTTTAAACGAGCAGTACTTC. Its protein is CASSLNEQYF. Full variable domain (rest looked up from reference TRBV28 and TRBJ2-7): DVKVTQSSRYLVKRTGEKVFLECVQDMDHENMFWYRQDPGLGLRLIYFSYDVKMKEKGDIPEGYSVSREKKERFSLILESASTNQTSMYLCASSLNEQYFGPGTRLTVT.